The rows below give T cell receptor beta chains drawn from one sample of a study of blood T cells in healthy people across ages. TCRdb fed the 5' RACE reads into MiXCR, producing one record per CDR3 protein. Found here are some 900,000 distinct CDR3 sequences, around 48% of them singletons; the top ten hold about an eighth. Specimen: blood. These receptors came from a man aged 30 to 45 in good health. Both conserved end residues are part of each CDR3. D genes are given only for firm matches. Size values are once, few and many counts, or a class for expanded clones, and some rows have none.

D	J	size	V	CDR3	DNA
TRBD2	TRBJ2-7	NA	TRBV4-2	CASSQEGEGSYEQYF	TGTGCCAGCAGCCAAGAAGGGGAGGGCTCCTACGAGCAGTACTTC
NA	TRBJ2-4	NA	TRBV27	CASNSRGGENIQYF	TGTGCCAGCAACTCGAGGGGCGGGGAAAACATTCAGTACTTC
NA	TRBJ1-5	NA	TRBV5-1	CASSSAGGPQHF	TGCGCCAGCAGCTCCGCAGGAGGGCCCCAGCATTTT
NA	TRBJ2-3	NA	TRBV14	CASSRGTRTSTDTQYF	TGTGCCAGCAGCCGGGGGACAAGAACAAGCACAGATACGCAGTATTTT
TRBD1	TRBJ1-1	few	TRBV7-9	CASSPRTGAMNTEAFF	TGTGCCAGCAGCCCGAGGACAGGGGCGATGAACACTGAAGCTTTCTTT
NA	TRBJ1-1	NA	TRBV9	CASGVFGSGETEAFF	TGTGCCAGCGGCGTATTCGGGTCAGGGGAAACTGAAGCTTTCTTT
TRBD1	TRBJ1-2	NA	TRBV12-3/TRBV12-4	CASSLWTGSYGYTF	TGTGCCAGCAGTTTATGGACAGGATCCTATGGCTACACCTTC
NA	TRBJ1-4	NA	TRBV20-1	CSARGGSEKLFF	TGCAGTGCTAGAGGGGGCAGTGAGAAACTGTTTTTT
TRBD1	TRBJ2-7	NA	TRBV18	CASSPPGLGTEFYEQYF	TGTGCCAGCTCACCCCCCGGGTTAGGGACAGAGTTCTACGAGCAGTACTTC
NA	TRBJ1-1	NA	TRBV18	CASSGQLNTEAFF	TGTGCCAGCTCGGGCCAGTTGAACACTGAAGCTTTCTTT
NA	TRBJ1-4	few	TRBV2	CASKRSSNEKLFF	TGTGCCAGCAAGCGGTCGTCTAATGAAAAACTGTTTTTT
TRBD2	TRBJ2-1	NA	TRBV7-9	CASSSSGTTNEQFF	TGTGCCAGCAGCTCTTCTGGGACTACCAATGAGCAGTTCTTC
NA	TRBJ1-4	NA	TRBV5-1	CASSLDGEKLFF	TGCGCCAGCAGCCTGGATGGTGAAAAACTGTTTTTT
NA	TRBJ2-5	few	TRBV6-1	CASSEHPQGIQETQYF	TGTGCCAGCAGTGAACACCCCCAAGGGATACAAGAGACCCAGTACTTC
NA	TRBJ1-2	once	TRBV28	CASKQAGSNYGYTF	TGTGCCAGCAAACAGGCTGGATCTAACTATGGCTACACCTTC
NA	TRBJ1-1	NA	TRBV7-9	CASSIRGWDTEAFF	TGTGCCAGCAGCATCCGGGGCTGGGACACTGAGGCTTTCTTT
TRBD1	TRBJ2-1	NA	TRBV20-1	CSARPGQGINEQFF	TGCAGTGCTAGGCCTGGACAGGGAATCAATGAGCAGTTCTTC
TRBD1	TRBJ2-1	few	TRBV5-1	CASGTGGNEQFF	TGCGCCAGCGGTACAGGGGGCAATGAGCAGTTCTTC
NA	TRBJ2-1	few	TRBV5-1	CASSLLENEQFF	TGCGCCAGCAGCTTATTGGAGAATGAGCAGTTCTTC
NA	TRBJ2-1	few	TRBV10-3	CAITKGTGDEQFF	TGTGCCATCACGAAAGGAACTGGGGATGAGCAGTTCTTC
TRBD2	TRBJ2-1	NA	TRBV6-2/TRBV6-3	CASSSLAAVLGSYNEQFF	TGTGCCAGCAGTTCTCTAGCGGCGGTGCTTGGCTCCTACAATGAGCAGTTCTTC
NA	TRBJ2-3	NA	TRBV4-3	CASSQEGAITDTQYF	TGCGCCAGCAGCCAAGAAGGGGCCATCACAGATACGCAGTATTTT
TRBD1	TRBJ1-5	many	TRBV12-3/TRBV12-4	CASSDLQGRGGNQPQHF	TGTGCCAGCAGTGACTTACAGGGGCGCGGTGGCAATCAGCCCCAGCATTTT
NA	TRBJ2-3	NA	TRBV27	CASSFPGATDTQYF	TGTGCCAGCAGTTTCCCCGGGGCCACAGATACGCAGTATTTT
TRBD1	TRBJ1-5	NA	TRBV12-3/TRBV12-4	CASSRGTGVGQPQHF	TGTGCCAGCAGTCGCGGGACAGGGGTTGGTCAGCCCCAGCATTTT
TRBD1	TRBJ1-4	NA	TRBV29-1	CSVGQGAATNEKLFF	TGCAGCGTTGGACAGGGGGCGGCAACTAATGAAAAACTGTTTTTT
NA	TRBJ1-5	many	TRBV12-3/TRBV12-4	CASSLQGEGQPQHF	TGTGCCAGCAGTTTACAGGGTGAGGGTCAGCCCCAGCATTTT
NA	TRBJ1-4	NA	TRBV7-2	CASSLYSGKLFF	TGTGCCAGCAGCTTATATTCTGGAAAACTGTTTTTT
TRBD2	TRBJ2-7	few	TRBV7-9	CASSLGGTSGSYEQYF	TGTGCCAGCAGCTTAGGGGGGACTAGCGGCTCCTACGAGCAGTACTTC
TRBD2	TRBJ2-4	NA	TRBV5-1	CASSTRGGATKNIQYF	TGCGCCAGCAGCACCCGCGGGGGGGCGACCAAAAACATTCAGTACTTC
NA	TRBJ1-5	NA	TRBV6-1	CASSGGVDQPRHF	TGTGCCAGCAGTGGGGGGGTCGATCAGCCCCGGCATTTT
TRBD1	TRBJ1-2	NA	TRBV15	CATSREGQGYGYTF	TGTGCCACCAGCAGAGAGGGACAGGGCTATGGCTACACCTTC
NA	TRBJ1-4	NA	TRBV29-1	CSAGGSEKLFF	TGCAGCGCCGGAGGGTCGGAAAAACTGTTTTTT
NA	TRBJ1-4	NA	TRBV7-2	CASSFRTAQGEKLFF	TGTGCCAGCAGTTTCCGGACAGCCCAGGGTGAAAAACTGTTTTTT
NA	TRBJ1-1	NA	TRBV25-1	CASRATRMNTEAFF	TGTGCCAGCAGAGCGACAAGAATGAACACTGAAGCTTTCTTT
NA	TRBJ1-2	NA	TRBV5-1	CASSLPGAVYGYTF	TGCGCCAGCAGCTTGCCCGGGGCGGTCTATGGCTACACCTTC
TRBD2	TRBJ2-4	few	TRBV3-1	CASSSGGKNIQYF	TGTGCCTCCTCAAGCGGGGGCAAAAACATTCAGTACTTC
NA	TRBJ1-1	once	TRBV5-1	CASSLLRGNTEAFF	TGCGCCAGCAGCTTGCTACGGGGCAACACTGAAGCTTTCTTT
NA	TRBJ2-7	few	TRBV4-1	CASSQDFAGPTYEQYF	TGCGCCAGCAGCCAAGATTTCGCGGGTCCGACCTACGAGCAGTACTTC